The 8 T cell receptor beta chains reported below all come from one sample, sequenced in a study of T cell responses to AZD1222 COVID-19 vaccine. The table came from immunoSEQ multiplex PCR; TCRdb's copy has only in-frame clones and leaves some out. Of some 130,000 clones listed, around 86% are singletons. The specimen was peripheral blood, collected on day 0 of AZD1222 vaccination. These receptors were taken from an adult in good health.

The genes are TRBV4-3 and TRBJ1-1; D is possibly TRBD1 (5 bases). V was trimmed by 4 bases and J by 0 bases, leaving 30 bases between them. There are 21 residues in the CDR3. Germline CDR1 reads LGHNA; CDR2 reads YSLEER. CDR3 nucleotides: TGCGCCAGCAGCCTCCGTGACCCAGGGACGGCCTTTGGAAAGATGAACACTGAAGCTTTCTTT. This encodes CASSLRDPGTAFGKMNTEAFF.

This chain uses TRBV6-2 or TRBV6-3 with TRBJ1-5; D is ambiguous. Germline loops: CDR1 MNHEY, CDR2 SVGEGT. The CDR3 length is 12 residues. V gave up 5 bases and J gave up 9 bases, with 11 bases separating them. The CDR3 nucleotides are TGTGCCAGCAGTGATTACCCTCGGCCCCAGCATTTT. This gives the protein CASSDYPRPQHF.

The J gene is TRBJ1-1, the V gene TRBV2; D not certain. Germline CDR1 SNHLY, CDR2 FYNNEI. V was shortened by 6 bases and J by 0 bases, with 11 bases between the two germline ends. This CDR3 spans 14 amino acids. CDR3 coding DNA: TGTGCCAGCAGGGTAGGCCTCATGAACACTGAAGCTTTCTTT. Residues: CASRVGLMNTEAFF.

In this sample, this clone turned up a few times. This rearrangement joins TRBV7-9 to TRBJ1-4; TRBD1 agrees at 8 bases. V was clipped by 7 bases and J by 6 bases; unmatched bases: 7. The CDR3 is made up of 14 amino acids. The germline V gene has CDR1 SEHNR and CDR2 FQNEAQ (reference sequence). The DNA for the CDR3 is TGTGCCAGCACCGAAACAGGGGGTCATGAAAAACTGTTTTTT. Amino acids: CASTETGGHEKLFF. Supplemented by reference TRBV7-9 and TRBJ1-4, the full variable domain reads DTGVSQNPRHKITKRGQNVTFRCDPISEHNRLYWYRQTLGQGPEFLTYFQNEAQLEKSRLLSDRFSAERPKGSFSTLEIQRTEQGDSAMYLCASTETGGHEKLFFGSGTQLSVL.

The chain has TRBV11-2 and TRBJ1-6; D unclear. Trimming left V 2 bases short and J 0 bases short, with 11 bases between. The CDR3 sequence is 17 residues long. The germline V gene has CDR1 SGHAT and CDR2 FQNNGV. Here the CDR3 reads CASSLRTDSSYNSPLHF. The DNA of the CDR3 is TGTGCCAGCAGCTTAAGGACCGATAGCTCCTATAATTCACCCCTCCACTTT.

Notes on this clone: This sample includes further DNA sequences coding for the same CDR3. J is TRBJ1-1 and V is TRBV28, with TRBD1 matching 7 bases. The germline V gene encodes CDR1 MDHEN and CDR2 SYDVKM. V shed 3 bases and J 4 bases; nucleotides not matched to a gene: 2. The CDR3 is 13 amino acids. Here the CDR3 DNA reads TGTGCCAGCAGTTTTCCAGGGGGCACTGAAGCTTTCTTT. Translating it yields CASSFPGGTEAFF.

The chain links TRBV12-3 or TRBV12-4 to TRBJ1-1; perhaps TRBD1 as D (6 bases). The CDR3 is 13 residues long. Trimming left V 6 bases short and J 1 base short, with 9 bases between. In nucleotides, the CDR3 is TGTGCCAGCAGGGACAGCGCGAACACTGAAGCTTTCTTT. Translation: CASRDSANTEAFF.

This chain links TRBV7-2 with TRBJ1-2, with D unresolved. The V gene's germline CDR1 is SGHTA and CDR2 FQGNSA. Trimming removed 1 base from V and 0 bases from J, with 6 bases in between. The CDR3 is 14 residues long. DNA for the CDR3: TGTGCCAGCAGCTTAGAGGGAGCTAACTATGGCTACACCTTC. As protein: CASSLEGANYGYTF.